This T cell receptor (beta chain) was found in a study of Graves' ophthalmopathy and Graves' hyperthyroidism. Trimming took 1 base from V and 3 from J; bases not matched to a gene: 5. There are 16 residues in the CDR3. Germline CDR1 is MNHNS and CDR2 is SASEGT. The sequenced template was RNA, covering the TCR beta CDR3 region. Second-round multiplex PCR came after a first-round RT-PCR that employed HTBI primers. Each CDR3 protein gets one entry after TCRdb re-called the multiplex PCR reads with MiXCR. The sample records under 350,000 distinct CDR3 sequences, 17% being singletons. Active ophthalmopathy (CAS at least 3, NOSPECS at least 4), lasting under 3 months. Patients were diagnosed from clinical symptoms, serum thyroxine, TRAb, thyroid ultrasound and orbital computed tomography. This clonotype was counted at least ten times.

Sequencing was done on a sample of peripheral blood. The chain recombines TRBV6-1 with TRBJ2-3, with 9 bases lining up with TRBD2. This TCR derives from an adult man with Graves' ophthalmopathy. Here the CDR3 DNA reads TGTGCCAGCAGTGAAGGAGCGGGAGGTTGGACAGATACGCAGTATTTT. It encodes CASSEGAGGWTDTQYF.